These 4 T cell receptor beta chains were sequenced from one sample in a study of OX40 agonist ivuxolimab in advanced cancers. TCRdb's copy holds only in-frame clones and misses some; the assay was immunoSEQ multiplex PCR. This table has fewer than 65,000 clones, approximately 86% appearing once. Sequencing was performed on CD4+ or CD8+ T cells sorted from blood, taken in a trial of the OX40 agonist ivuxolimab. These receptors were taken from an adult with an advanced solid tumor such as melanoma, head and neck, liver or kidney cancer.

J is TRBJ2-3 and V is TRBV30; D ambiguous. CDR3 length: 12 residues. Germline CDR1 reads GTSNPN; CDR2 reads SVGIG (reference sequence). Trimming left V 0 bases short and J 5 bases short, with 6 bases between. The CDR3 region is CAWSVTGDTQYF. DNA for the CDR3: TGTGCCTGGAGTGTGACGGGAGATACGCAGTATTTT.

The rearrangement joins TRBV7-2 to TRBJ2-5; TRBD2 matches at 8 bases. Germline CDR1 reads SGHTA; CDR2 reads FQGNSA. CDR3 length equals 14 residues. The V and J ends lost 4 bases and 1 base, in that order; junction bases with no gene match: 2. CDR3 DNA sequence: TGTGCCAGCAGCTCTAGCGGGCTCCAAGAGACCCAGTACTTC. It is translated as CASSSSGLQETQYF.

The chain links TRBV5-4 to TRBJ2-7; 7 nucleotides match TRBD1. In germline, CDR1 is SGHNT, CDR2 YYREEE (reference sequence). This CDR3 has 14 amino acids. J lost 4 bases, V lost 4 bases, and 8 bases had no gene match. This CDR3 is CASSPGQAVYEQYF. The CDR3 DNA reads as TGTGCCAGCAGCCCCGGACAGGCCGTTTACGAGCAGTACTTC.

This clone has only one observation. The chain employs TRBV28 and TRBJ1-2; no clear D gene. Germline values: CDR1 MDHEN, CDR2 SYDVKM. V lost 4 bases and J lost 8, with 5 bases in between. CDR3 length: 10 amino acids. The CDR3 sequence: CASSYLGYTF. CDR3 DNA: TGTGCCAGCAGTTACCTCGGCTACACCTTC.